Listed below are T cell receptor beta chains from one sample, sequenced in a study of cytomegalovirus exposure and HLA in healthy donors. Repertoires were generated with immunoSEQ multiplex PCR, while TCRdb's copy carries only in-frame clones and drops some. The table records about 120,000 clones, 77% of them present only once. Sequenced material: PBMCs. These receptor sequences come from a man aged 18 to 30 in good health and CMV-seropositive. The CDR3 runs from the conserved cysteine through the conserved F or W. The order of the fields is J gene, D gene, clone size, V gene, CDR3 protein, CDR3 DNA. A D gene is named only where the DNA matches it firmly. A row's size may be missing; if present it is once, few, many or a size class.

J gene: TRBJ2-3
D gene: .
clone size: .
V gene: TRBV30
CDR3 protein: CAWSGDTWGPDTQYF
CDR3 DNA: TGTGCCTGGAGTGGGGACACATGGGGCCCAGATACGCAGTATTTT

J gene: TRBJ1-3
D gene: .
clone size: once
V gene: TRBV18
CDR3 protein: CASSPQRDTSGNTIYF
CDR3 DNA: TGTGCCAGCTCACCACAACGGGACACGTCTGGAAACACCATATATTTT

J gene: TRBJ2-6
D gene: TRBD1
clone size: .
V gene: TRBV29-1
CDR3 protein: CSVLIWGQLGGANGLTF
CDR3 DNA: TGCAGCGTTTTAATTTGGGGACAGCTAGGTGGGGCCAACGGCCTGACTTTC

J gene: TRBJ2-3
D gene: TRBD2
clone size: .
V gene: TRBV5-6
CDR3 protein: CASSLELAGFTDTQYF
CDR3 DNA: TGTGCCAGCAGCTTGGAACTAGCGGGATTCACAGATACGCAGTATTTT

J gene: TRBJ2-7
D gene: TRBD2
clone size: .
V gene: TRBV5-1
CDR3 protein: CASSPTSGSYEQYF
CDR3 DNA: TGCGCCAGCAGCCCGACTAGCGGTTCCTACGAGCAGTACTTC

J gene: TRBJ1-1
D gene: .
clone size: once
V gene: TRBV28
CDR3 protein: CASRAAPMNTEAFF
CDR3 DNA: TGTGCCAGCAGGGCGGCTCCGATGAACACTGAAGCTTTCTTT

J gene: TRBJ2-7
D gene: .
clone size: .
V gene: TRBV5-1
CDR3 protein: CASSLGFGQGNEQYF
CDR3 DNA: TGCGCCAGCAGCTTGGGTTTCGGGCAGGGGAACGAGCAGTACTTC

J gene: TRBJ1-1
D gene: .
clone size: .
V gene: TRBV18
CDR3 protein: CASSPNRLGANTEAFF
CDR3 DNA: TGTGCCAGCTCACCCAACAGGTTAGGGGCGAACACTGAAGCTTTCTTT

J gene: TRBJ2-4
D gene: .
clone size: few
V gene: TRBV19
CDR3 protein: CASSIDSANIQYF
CDR3 DNA: TGTGCCAGTAGTATTGACAGCGCAAACATTCAGTACTTC

J gene: TRBJ2-2
D gene: .
clone size: .
V gene: TRBV11-2
CDR3 protein: CASSYEGADTGELFF
CDR3 DNA: TGTGCCAGCAGCTACGAGGGAGCGGATACCGGGGAGCTGTTTTTT

J gene: TRBJ2-3
D gene: TRBD2
clone size: .
V gene: TRBV19
CDR3 protein: CASSIDRRLAGRPDTQYF
CDR3 DNA: TGTGCCAGTAGTATAGATCGGCGACTAGCGGGGCGTCCGGATACGCAGTATTTT

J gene: TRBJ1-4
D gene: TRBD1
clone size: .
V gene: TRBV7-9
CDR3 protein: CASSLDRATTNEKLFF
CDR3 DNA: TGTGCCAGCAGCCTAGACAGGGCGACAACTAATGAAAAACTGTTTTTT

J gene: TRBJ1-4
D gene: TRBD1
clone size: .
V gene: TRBV27
CDR3 protein: CASRLLTGAREKLFF
CDR3 DNA: TGTGCCAGCCGCCTACTGACAGGGGCTAGAGAAAAACTGTTTTTT

J gene: TRBJ2-5
D gene: .
clone size: .
V gene: TRBV2
CDR3 protein: CASNTGYQETQYF
CDR3 DNA: TGTGCCAGCAACACAGGGTACCAAGAGACCCAGTACTTC

J gene: TRBJ1-2
D gene: TRBD1
clone size: .
V gene: TRBV30
CDR3 protein: CAWYPGTGSNYGYTF
CDR3 DNA: TGTGCCTGGTACCCCGGGACAGGGTCCAACTATGGCTACACCTTC

J gene: TRBJ2-6
D gene: .
clone size: once
V gene: TRBV27
CDR3 protein: CASRFALAGANGLTF
CDR3 DNA: TGTGCCAGCAGATTCGCTCTCGCTGGGGCCAACGGCCTGACTTTC

J gene: TRBJ1-1
D gene: .
clone size: .
V gene: TRBV27
CDR3 protein: CASSSPAGGKRAFF
CDR3 DNA: TGTGCCAGCAGTTCCCCCGCGGGGGGCAAGAGGGCTTTCTTT

J gene: TRBJ1-2
D gene: TRBD1
clone size: .
V gene: TRBV5-4
CDR3 protein: CASSLAWTGDYGYTF
CDR3 DNA: TGTGCCAGCAGCTTGGCCTGGACAGGGGACTATGGCTACACCTTC

J gene: TRBJ1-1
D gene: .
clone size: few
V gene: TRBV9
CDR3 protein: CASSVGGGSDTEAFF
CDR3 DNA: TGTGCCAGCAGCGTAGGGGGGGGCTCGGACACTGAAGCTTTCTTT

J gene: TRBJ2-1
D gene: TRBD2
clone size: .
V gene: TRBV6-5
CDR3 protein: CASNLAGPYNEQFF
CDR3 DNA: TGTGCCAGCAATCTAGCGGGGCCCTACAATGAGCAGTTCTTC

J gene: TRBJ1-4
D gene: .
clone size: .
V gene: TRBV28
CDR3 protein: CASSAKHVSMFF
CDR3 DNA: TGTGCCAGCAGTGCCAAACACGTTTCGATGTTTTTT

J gene: TRBJ2-7
D gene: .
clone size: .
V gene: TRBV29-1
CDR3 protein: CSVIGDRQSSYEQYF
CDR3 DNA: TGCAGCGTCATCGGAGACAGGCAAAGCTCCTACGAGCAGTACTTC

J gene: TRBJ1-6
D gene: TRBD1
clone size: .
V gene: TRBV11-2
CDR3 protein: CASSKLSTGVNSPLHF
CDR3 DNA: TGTGCCAGCAGCAAGCTCTCAACAGGGGTGAACTCACCCCTCCACTTT

J gene: TRBJ2-1
D gene: TRBD2
clone size: few
V gene: TRBV7-9
CDR3 protein: CASSLGVLAGDNEQFF
CDR3 DNA: TGTGCCAGCAGCTTAGGGGTTCTAGCGGGGGACAATGAGCAGTTCTTC

J gene: TRBJ1-1
D gene: TRBD1
clone size: .
V gene: TRBV4-2
CDR3 protein: CASSQYHRGRRLNTEAFF
CDR3 DNA: TGTGCCAGCAGCCAGTACCACAGGGGGCGGAGGTTGAACACTGAAGCTTTCTTT

J gene: TRBJ2-7
D gene: .
clone size: .
V gene: TRBV5-1
CDR3 protein: CASSLTPPGGLPSYEQYF
CDR3 DNA: TGCGCCAGCAGCTTGACCCCTCCGGGCGGGCTACCCTCCTACGAGCAGTACTTC

J gene: TRBJ2-4
D gene: TRBD2
clone size: .
V gene: TRBV19
CDR3 protein: CASSPGTSGTQNIQYF
CDR3 DNA: TGTGCCAGTAGTCCTGGGACTAGCGGGACACAAAACATTCAGTACTTC

J gene: TRBJ2-7
D gene: TRBD1
clone size: few
V gene: TRBV27
CDR3 protein: CASSLLGQGLYEQYF
CDR3 DNA: TGTGCCAGCAGTTTATTGGGACAGGGACTCTACGAGCAGTACTTC

J gene: TRBJ1-4
D gene: .
clone size: .
V gene: TRBV28
CDR3 protein: CASSLAGNEKLFF
CDR3 DNA: TGTGCCAGCAGTTTGGCAGGGAATGAAAAACTGTTTTTT

J gene: TRBJ2-3
D gene: TRBD1
clone size: .
V gene: TRBV7-2
CDR3 protein: CASTSRKGASTDTQYF
CDR3 DNA: TGTGCCAGCACCTCCCGGAAGGGGGCCAGCACAGATACGCAGTATTTT

J gene: TRBJ1-4
D gene: .
clone size: .
V gene: TRBV7-8
CDR3 protein: CASSLRLATNEKLFF
CDR3 DNA: TGTGCCAGCAGCTTGCGGCTAGCAACTAATGAAAAACTGTTTTTT

J gene: TRBJ1-1
D gene: .
clone size: .
V gene: TRBV6-1
CDR3 protein: CASSEAQGGNTEAFF
CDR3 DNA: TGTGCCAGCAGTGAAGCGCAGGGTGGGAACACTGAAGCTTTCTTT

J gene: TRBJ1-3
D gene: .
clone size: .
V gene: TRBV15
CDR3 protein: CATSREQISGNTIYF
CDR3 DNA: TGTGCCACCAGCAGAGAACAGATCTCTGGAAACACCATATATTTT

J gene: TRBJ1-1
D gene: .
clone size: .
V gene: TRBV11-3
CDR3 protein: CASRPTGIDTEAFF
CDR3 DNA: TGTGCCAGCAGACCCACAGGGATCGACACTGAAGCTTTCTTT

J gene: TRBJ1-5
D gene: TRBD1
clone size: .
V gene: TRBV18
CDR3 protein: CASSPRDRVNQPQHF
CDR3 DNA: TGTGCCAGCTCACCCCGGGACAGGGTCAACCAGCCCCAGCATTTT

J gene: TRBJ1-2
D gene: .
clone size: .
V gene: TRBV4-2
CDR3 protein: CASSVTGSGGNYGYTF
CDR3 DNA: TGTGCCAGCAGCGTAACAGGATCCGGGGGTAACTATGGCTACACCTTC

J gene: TRBJ1-2
D gene: TRBD1
clone size: once
V gene: TRBV2
CDR3 protein: CASSTYTGTAYGYTF
CDR3 DNA: TGTGCCAGCAGCACCTACACCGGGACAGCGTATGGCTACACCTTC

J gene: TRBJ2-7
D gene: TRBD1
clone size: .
V gene: TRBV6-5
CDR3 protein: CASSYPGQDYEQYF
CDR3 DNA: TGTGCCAGCAGTTACCCCGGACAGGACTACGAGCAGTACTTC

J gene: TRBJ1-2
D gene: TRBD1
clone size: .
V gene: TRBV2
CDR3 protein: CASRYDRDGYTF
CDR3 DNA: TGTGCCAGCAGATACGACAGGGATGGCTACACCTTC

J gene: TRBJ1-2
D gene: .
clone size: .
V gene: TRBV6-1
CDR3 protein: CASSRGYGYTF
CDR3 DNA: TGTGCCAGCAGTCGGGGGTATGGCTACACCTTC

J gene: TRBJ1-2
D gene: .
clone size: .
V gene: TRBV5-6
CDR3 protein: CASSLARGHGYTF
CDR3 DNA: TGTGCCAGCAGCTTGGCCAGAGGGCACGGCTACACCTTC

J gene: TRBJ2-7
D gene: TRBD2
clone size: .
V gene: TRBV4-1
CDR3 protein: CASSQEGGGGSSYEQYF
CDR3 DNA: TGCGCCAGCAGCCAAGAAGGAGGCGGGGGTAGCTCCTACGAGCAGTACTTC

J gene: TRBJ2-7
D gene: .
clone size: .
V gene: TRBV29-1
CDR3 protein: CSAWTRSEQYF
CDR3 DNA: TGCAGCGCCTGGACTCGCTCCGAGCAGTACTTC

J gene: TRBJ1-3
D gene: .
clone size: many
V gene: TRBV7-9
CDR3 protein: CASSFSGSSGNTIYF
CDR3 DNA: TGTGCCAGCAGCTTCAGCGGGAGCTCTGGAAACACCATATATTTT

J gene: TRBJ2-7
D gene: .
clone size: .
V gene: TRBV4-1
CDR3 protein: CASSQVTTLSYERYF
CDR3 DNA: TGCGCCAGCAGCCAAGTCACTACCCTCTCCTACGAGCGGTACTTC

J gene: TRBJ2-7
D gene: TRBD2
clone size: .
V gene: TRBV28
CDR3 protein: CASRGTSGSYEQYF
CDR3 DNA: TGTGCCAGCAGGGGGACTAGCGGTTCCTACGAGCAGTACTTC

J gene: TRBJ1-2
D gene: TRBD1
clone size: .
V gene: TRBV6-5
CDR3 protein: CASSRQGAFYGYTF
CDR3 DNA: TGTGCCAGCAGCCGCCAGGGGGCTTTCTATGGCTACACCTTC

J gene: TRBJ1-5
D gene: .
clone size: .
V gene: TRBV27
CDR3 protein: CASRVGNQPQHF
CDR3 DNA: TGTGCCAGCCGGGTGGGCAATCAGCCCCAGCATTTT

J gene: TRBJ2-7
D gene: TRBD2
clone size: .
V gene: TRBV5-4
CDR3 protein: CASSLGLAGDSYEQYF
CDR3 DNA: TGTGCCAGCAGCTTGGGTCTAGCGGGGGACTCCTACGAGCAGTACTTC

J gene: TRBJ1-5
D gene: .
clone size: .
V gene: TRBV30
CDR3 protein: CAWRVAGSQPQHF
CDR3 DNA: TGTGCCTGGAGGGTTGCGGGGAGTCAGCCCCAGCATTTT

J gene: TRBJ2-3
D gene: .
clone size: .
V gene: TRBV4-1
CDR3 protein: CASSQDQQVTDTQYF
CDR3 DNA: TGCGCCAGCAGCCAAGATCAACAGGTCACAGATACGCAGTATTTT

J gene: TRBJ2-2
D gene: .
clone size: .
V gene: TRBV27
CDR3 protein: CASSLNSQNTGELFF
CDR3 DNA: TGTGCCAGCAGTTTAAACAGCCAGAACACCGGGGAGCTGTTTTTT